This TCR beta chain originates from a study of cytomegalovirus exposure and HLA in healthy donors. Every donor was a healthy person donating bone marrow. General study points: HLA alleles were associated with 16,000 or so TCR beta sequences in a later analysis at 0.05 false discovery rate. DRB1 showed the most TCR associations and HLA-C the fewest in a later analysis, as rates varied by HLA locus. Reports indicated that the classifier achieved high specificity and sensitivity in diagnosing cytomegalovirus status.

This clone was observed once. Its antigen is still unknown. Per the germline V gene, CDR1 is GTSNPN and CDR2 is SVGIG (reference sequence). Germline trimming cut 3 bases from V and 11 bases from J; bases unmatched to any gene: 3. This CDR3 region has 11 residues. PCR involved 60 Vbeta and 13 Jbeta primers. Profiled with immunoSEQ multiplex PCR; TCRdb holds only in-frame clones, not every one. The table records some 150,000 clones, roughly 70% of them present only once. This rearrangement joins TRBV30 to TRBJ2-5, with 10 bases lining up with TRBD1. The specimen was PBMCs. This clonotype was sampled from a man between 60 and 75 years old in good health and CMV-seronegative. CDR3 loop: CAWSLDRGQYF. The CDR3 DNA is TGTGCCTGGAGCCTGGACAGGGGGCAGTACTTC.